This TCR beta chain was captured in a study of T cells in Graves' hyperthyroidism and ophthalmopathy. As regards this clonotype: One junction end does not reproduce the germline sequence, and a read error may be involved.

Amplified regions were TCR beta CDR3 sequences from RNA transcripts. RT-PCR in the first round (using the HTBI primer set) targeted the TCR CDR3. TCRdb redid the calling of the multiplex PCR reads with MiXCR, one entry per CDR3 protein. The data show about 410,000 distinct CDR3 sequences, approximately 15% seen once. The sample consisted of blood. The receptor comes from a woman under 40 with Graves' ophthalmopathy.

Written as DNA, the CDR3 is TGTGTCAGCTCACTGGACAGGGGGAACACTGAAGCTTTCTTT. Amino acids: CVSSLDRGNTEAFF. This chain uses TRBV18 with TRBJ1-1, with 9 bases fitting TRBD1. Germline V gene lookup returns CDR1 KGHSH and CDR2 LQKENI. The CDR3 has 14 amino acids.